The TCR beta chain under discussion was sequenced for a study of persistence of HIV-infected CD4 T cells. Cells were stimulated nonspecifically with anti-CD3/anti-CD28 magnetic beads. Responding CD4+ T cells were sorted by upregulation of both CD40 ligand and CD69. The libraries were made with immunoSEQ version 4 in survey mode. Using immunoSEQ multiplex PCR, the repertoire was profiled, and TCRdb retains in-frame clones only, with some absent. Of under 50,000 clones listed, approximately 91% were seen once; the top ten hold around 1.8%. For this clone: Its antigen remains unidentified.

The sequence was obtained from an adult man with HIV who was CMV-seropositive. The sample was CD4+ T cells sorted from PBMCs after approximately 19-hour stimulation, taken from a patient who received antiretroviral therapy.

The DNA for the CDR3 is TGTGCCAGCAGTTACTCGACACGGGGCGGTCAGCCCCAGCATTTT. Its protein product is CASSYSTRGGQPQHF. The chain recombines TRBV6-5 with TRBJ1-5; D may be TRBD1 (5 bases). CDR1 is MNHEY, CDR2 SVGAGI, per germline. This CDR3 has 15 residues. V was trimmed by 0 bases and J by 6 bases, leaving 12 bases between them.